Listed below are T cell receptor beta chains from one sample, sequenced in a study of blood T cell repertoires in COVID-19. The table came from immunoSEQ multiplex PCR; TCRdb's copy has only in-frame clones and leaves some out. The data hold 26,000 or so clones, with 60% to 70% observed a single time. Sequenced: peripheral blood. These receptors all stem from a man aged 55 to 69 with active or convalescent COVID-19. The CDR3 runs from the conserved cysteine through the conserved F or W. Fields, in order: J gene, V gene, CDR3 length, D gene, CDR3 protein. The D gene is left open where the match is weak.

TRBJ2-5 | TRBV7-9 | 15 | . | CASSPLGRLQETQYF
TRBJ1-1 | TRBV5-1 | 15 | TRBD1 | CASSLEGQGFTEAFF
TRBJ2-6 | TRBV5-4 | 15 | . | CASSFGGTGANVLTF
TRBJ2-1 | TRBV7-6 | 15 | . | CASSFYTGGYNEQFF
TRBJ2-7 | TRBV23-1 | 16 | TRBD1 | CASSQKTGGQAYEQYF
TRBJ2-7 | TRBV3-1/TRBV3-2 | 15 | TRBD2 | CASSRQGLAGVEQYF
TRBJ2-5 | TRBV7-8 | 17 | TRBD2 | CASSLVGPSGTGGTQYF
TRBJ1-2 | TRBV10-3 | 15 | . | CAISERQGLNYGYTF
TRBJ1-1 | TRBV9 | 13 | . | CASSRGGNTEAFF
TRBJ1-1 | TRBV7-9 | 14 | . | CASSSGGTNTEAFF
TRBJ1-2 | TRBV5-1 | 14 | . | CASSPGESLGGYTF
TRBJ2-7 | TRBV30 | 13 | TRBD1 | CAWSWGQSYEQYF
TRBJ2-2 | TRBV6-1 | 19 | TRBD2 | CASSEARLAGVRGTGELFF
TRBJ2-1 | TRBV29-1 | 12 | . | CSVEESGNEQFF
TRBJ2-7 | TRBV30 | 15 | . | CAWRDSGKNPYEQYF
TRBJ2-7 | TRBV7-4 | 15 | TRBD1 | CASSHTGEPSYEQYF
TRBJ1-1 | TRBV29-1 | 13 | . | CSVIRGIGTEAFF
TRBJ1-3 | TRBV3-1/TRBV3-2 | 16 | . | CASSRTDNLSGNTIYF
TRBJ2-2 | TRBV9 | 14 | . | CASSVALATGELFF
TRBJ2-5 | TRBV9 | 14 | TRBD2 | CASSEDSGRETQYF
TRBJ2-3 | TRBV7-9 | 15 | TRBD1 | CASTRTGLLTDTQYF
TRBJ1-1 | TRBV12-3/TRBV12-4 | 13 | . | CASSPTANTEAFF
TRBJ1-4 | TRBV3-1/TRBV3-2 | 16 | TRBD1 | CASRETGGARGEKLFF
TRBJ1-2 | TRBV7-9 | 14 | TRBD1 | CASSQGQGQSGYTF
TRBJ2-7 | TRBV11-3 | 15 | TRBD1 | CASSPNRDRAREQYF
TRBJ2-1 | TRBV7-3 | 18 | TRBD2 | CASSASRTSGGAGNEQFF
TRBJ1-2 | TRBV27 | 14 | TRBD1 | CASSANRGQGGYTF
TRBJ2-1 | TRBV7-6 | 16 | TRBD2 | CASSPTLGTSAFEQFF
TRBJ2-7 | TRBV5-4 | 14 | TRBD1 | CASSPTGGGYEQYF
TRBJ2-7 | TRBV13 | 15 | TRBD2 | CASSLGLAGGYEQYF
TRBJ2-1 | TRBV28 | 16 | TRBD2 | CASSLAGLAGDNEQFF
TRBJ2-7 | TRBV7-2 | 14 | . | CASSLTSRGYEQYF
TRBJ2-3 | TRBV7-9 | 17 | . | CASSGGTRGYYTDTQYF
TRBJ1-2 | TRBV5-1 | 14 | . | CASSLGQANYGYTF
TRBJ2-1 | TRBV2 | 15 | . | CASSESGRAFDEQFF
TRBJ2-3 | TRBV7-8 | 16 | TRBD2 | CASSLARLAGGDTQYF
TRBJ2-7 | TRBV3-1/TRBV3-2 | 15 | TRBD2 | CASSQVAGVTYEQYF
TRBJ2-3 | TRBV5-1 | 17 | TRBD2 | CASSSIYKPLAGDTQYF
TRBJ1-6 | TRBV6-5 | 14 | TRBD1 | CASSPGQNNSPLHF
TRBJ1-1 | TRBV7-9 | 15 | TRBD1 | CASSSQTGGRYEAFF